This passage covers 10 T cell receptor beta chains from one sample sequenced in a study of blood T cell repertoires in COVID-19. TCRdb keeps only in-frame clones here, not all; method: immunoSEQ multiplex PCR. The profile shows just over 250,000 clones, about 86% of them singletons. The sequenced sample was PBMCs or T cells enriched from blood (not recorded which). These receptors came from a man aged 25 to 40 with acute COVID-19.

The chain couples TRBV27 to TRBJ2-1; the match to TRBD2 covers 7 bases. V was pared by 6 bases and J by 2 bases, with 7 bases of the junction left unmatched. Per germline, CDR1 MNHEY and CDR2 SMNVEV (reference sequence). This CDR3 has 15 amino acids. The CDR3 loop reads CASRMGGDPYNEQFF. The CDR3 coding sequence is TGTGCCAGCAGAATGGGAGGGGATCCCTACAATGAGCAGTTCTTC.

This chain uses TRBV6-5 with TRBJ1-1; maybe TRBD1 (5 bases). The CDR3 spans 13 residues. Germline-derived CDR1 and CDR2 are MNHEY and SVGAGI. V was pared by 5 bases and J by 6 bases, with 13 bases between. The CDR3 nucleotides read TGTGCCAGCAGTCTAGAAGTGGGGCCTGAAGCTTTCTTT. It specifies CASSLEVGPEAFF.

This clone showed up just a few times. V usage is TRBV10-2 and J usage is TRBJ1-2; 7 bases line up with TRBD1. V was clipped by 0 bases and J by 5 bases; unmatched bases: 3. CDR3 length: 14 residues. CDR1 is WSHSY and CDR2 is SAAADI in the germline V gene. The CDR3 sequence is CASSESTGEYGYTF. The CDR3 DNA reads TGCGCCAGCAGTGAGTCAACAGGGGAATATGGCTACACCTTC.

The CDR3 DNA reads TGTGCCAGTGCCCCGGGACAGGGGTACAATGAGCAGTTCTTC. As protein: CASAPGQGYNEQFF. The chain uses TRBV19 and TRBJ2-1; 10 positions match TRBD1. CDR3 length: 14 residues. Germline CDR1 reads LNHDA; CDR2 reads SQIVND (reference sequence). Germline trimming cut 8 bases from V and 4 bases from J; bases unmatched to any gene: 5.

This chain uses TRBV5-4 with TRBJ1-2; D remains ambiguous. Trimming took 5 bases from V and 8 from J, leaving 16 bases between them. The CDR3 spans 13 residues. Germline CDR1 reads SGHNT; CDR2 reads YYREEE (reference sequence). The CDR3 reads CASRYMGSGGYTF. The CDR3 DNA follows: TGTGCCAGCAGATACATGGGGAGCGGCGGCTACACCTTC.

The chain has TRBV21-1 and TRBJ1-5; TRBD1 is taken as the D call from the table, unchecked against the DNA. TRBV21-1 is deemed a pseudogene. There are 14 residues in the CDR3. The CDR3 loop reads CASSKGQGVQPQHF. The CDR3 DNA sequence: TGTGCCAGCAGCAAAGGACAGGGGGTCCAGCCCCAGCATTTT.

This chain's CDR3 is CASSPLPDTEAFF. DNA of the CDR3: TGTGCCAGCAGCCCCCTACCCGACACTGAAGCTTTCTTT. This rearrangement joins TRBV9 to TRBJ1-1; D is ambiguous. CDR1 and CDR2 (germline): SGDLS, YYNGEE. Trimming removed 4 bases at V and 3 bases at J, with 10 bases between. CDR3 length: 13 residues.

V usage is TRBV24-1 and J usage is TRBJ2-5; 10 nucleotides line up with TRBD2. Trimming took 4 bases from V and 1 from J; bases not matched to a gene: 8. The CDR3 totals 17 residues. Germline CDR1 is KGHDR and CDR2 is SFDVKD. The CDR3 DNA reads TGTGCCACCAGTGACCCTACTAGCGGGGCCTTCCAAGAGACCCAGTACTTC. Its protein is CATSDPTSGAFQETQYF.

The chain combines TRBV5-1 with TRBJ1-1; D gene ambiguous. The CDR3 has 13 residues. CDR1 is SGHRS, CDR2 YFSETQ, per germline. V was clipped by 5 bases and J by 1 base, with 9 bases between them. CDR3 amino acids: CASSRNSNTEAFF. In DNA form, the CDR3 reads TGCGCCAGCAGTCGTAACTCGAACACTGAAGCTTTCTTT.

CDR3 sequence reads: CASRQDSYNEQFF. CDR3 nucleotide sequence: TGCGCCAGCAGGCAGGACTCCTACAATGAGCAGTTCTTC. The chain is built from TRBV10-1 and TRBJ2-1; no clear D. CDR1 WNHNN and CDR2 SYGVQD come from the germline V gene (reference sequence). This CDR3 spans 13 amino acids. V was shortened by 6 bases and J by 0 bases, with 6 bases between the two germline ends.